What follows are 5 T cell receptor beta chains derived from one specimen sequenced in a study of shared clonotypes between healthy human individuals. This table comes from immunoSEQ multiplex PCR, and its TCRdb copy is limited to in-frame clones, with some not included. Of roughly 2.1 million clones detected, 93% appear once; the ten largest clones hold more than 1.5%. The naive CD8 subset, CD45RO-negative cells positively selected for CCR7, excluded terminally differentiated effector memory CD45RA+ cells. What was sequenced was naive CD8+ T cells from PBMCs. These receptors were collected from a young man in good health. Some clones in this sample may be carry-over from other donors' samples.

This chain joins TRBV6-6 and TRBJ2-1; D is unclear. The CDR3 loop spans 15 amino acids. Germline V gives CDR1 MNHNY, CDR2 SVGAGI (reference sequence). V gave up 2 bases and J gave up 0 bases, with 8 bases separating them. CDR3 residues: CASSYLGGSYNEQFF. Written as DNA, the CDR3 is TGTGCCAGCAGTTACCTGGGTGGCTCCTACAATGAGCAGTTCTTC.

V gene TRBV4-3 combines with J gene TRBJ2-7, with D possibly being TRBD2 (6 bases). CDR1 is LGHNA and CDR2 is YSLEER in the germline V gene. The V end was cut by 0 bases, the J end by 1 base, with 13 bases between. This CDR3 has 16 amino acids. CDR3 in DNA: TGCGCCAGCAGCCAAGATAGGCTAGCGCCATCCTACGAGCAGTACTTC. Protein product: CASSQDRLAPSYEQYF.

This chain uses TRBV4-1 with TRBJ2-3, with D maybe TRBD1 (5 bases). Per germline, CDR1 MGHRA and CDR2 YSYEKL. V lost 4 bases, J lost 4 bases, and 15 bases lay in between. The CDR3 has 15 residues. The chain's CDR3 is CASSLLVGAADTQYF. CDR3 sequence (DNA): TGCGCCAGCAGCCTACTCGTAGGGGCGGCAGATACGCAGTATTTT.

V gene TRBV29-1 combines with J gene TRBJ2-7, with 8 positions matching TRBD1. The germline CDR1 and CDR2 sequences are SQVTM and ANQGSEA. V lost 7 bases, J lost 4 bases, and 15 bases stayed unmatched. The CDR3 spans 15 residues. This chain's CDR3 is CSAKIGTGGSYEQYF. The CDR3 nucleotides are TGCAGCGCTAAAATTGGTACAGGGGGGTCTTACGAGCAGTACTTC.

CDR3 residues: CASSPWTSGRETDTQYF. CDR3 in DNA: TGTGCCAGCAGTCCGTGGACTAGCGGGAGAGAGACAGATACGCAGTATTTT. The rearrangement uses TRBV28 and TRBJ2-3; 13 nucleotides line up with TRBD2. In germline, CDR1 is MDHEN, CDR2 SYDVKM. The CDR3 sequence is 17 residues long. V gave up 5 bases and J gave up 3 bases; unmatched junction bases: 8.